The entry below gives a single T cell receptor (beta chain) sequence along with its context. This specimen belongs to a study of CD8 T cells in Susac syndrome. Random hexamers were used to reverse transcribe roughly 0.45 to 1 ug of RNA. MiXCR, run by TCRdb on the immunoSEQ multiplex PCR reads, gives a single entry per CDR3 protein. Of 180,000 or so distinct CDR3 sequences detected, about 95% appear once; the ten largest clones hold 0.093%. From germline, CDR1 is DFQATT and CDR2 SNEGSKA (reference sequence). This CDR3 comprises 13 residues. Trimming removed 2 bases from V and 7 bases from J; junction bases left unmatched: 4.

This clonotype originated in a human donor with multiple sclerosis. Sequenced sample: CD4+ T cells from PBMCs. This chain uses TRBV20-1 with TRBJ1-5; 8 bases agree with TRBD1. CDR3: CSARRDRQQPQHF. For the CDR3, the DNA is TGCAGTGCTAGAAGGGACAGGCAACAGCCCCAGCATTTT.